Shown below are 29 T cell receptor beta chains from a single sample sequenced in a study of shared clonotypes between healthy human individuals. Profiled with immunoSEQ multiplex PCR; TCRdb holds only in-frame clones, not every one. The sample carries 2 million to 3 million clones, 80% to 95% recorded once. Sequenced: naive CD4+ T cells from PBMCs. Stated subset: CD45RA+ positively selected. These receptor sequences come from a man younger than 35 in good health. Some clones in this sample may be carry-over from other donors' samples.

The rearrangement joins TRBV7-3 to TRBJ2-3, with 8 bases aligning to TRBD2. The V and J ends lost 5 bases and 7 bases, in that order; junction bases with no gene match: 5. CDR1 is SGHTA, CDR2 FQGTGA, per germline. The CDR3 sequence is 13 residues long. CDR3 amino acids: CASSREGGNTQYF. The CDR3 DNA reads TGTGCCAGCAGCCGGGAGGGCGGTAATACGCAGTATTTT.

Here the CDR3 DNA reads TGTGCCAGTAGTCCAGCCCCGGGACAGTCGGGTTCCGGGGAGCTGTTTTTT. Translated, it gives CASSPAPGQSGSGELFF. The V gene is TRBV19, the J gene TRBJ2-2; 7 bases are shared with TRBD1. The germline CDR1 and CDR2 sequences are LNHDA and SQIVND (reference sequence). CDR3 length equals 17 residues. Trimming removed 5 bases from V and 6 bases from J; junction bases left unmatched: 15.

V and J are TRBV5-4 and TRBJ2-2; D is possibly TRBD1 (6 bases). Looked up from germline, CDR1 is SGHNT and CDR2 is YYREEE (reference sequence). CDR3 length equals 15 residues. V was pared by 1 base and J by 6 bases, with 13 bases between. CDR3 in DNA: TGTGCCAGCAGCTTGACAGGGTTAGGTCCCGGGGAGCTGTTTTTT. Translated: CASSLTGLGPGELFF.

The chain carries TRBV10-1 and TRBJ2-1, with D tentatively TRBD1 (6 bases). The CDR3 contains 14 residues. The germline V gene has CDR1 WNHNN and CDR2 SYGVQD (reference sequence). V was pared by 5 bases and J by 4 bases, with 12 bases between. Here the CDR3 reads CASSHSRGYNEQFF. In DNA form, the CDR3 reads TGCGCCAGCAGTCACAGTAGGGGGTACAATGAGCAGTTCTTC.

About this clone: Here the CDR3 omits its conserved ending phenylalanine or tryptophan, so a read error is the likely source. Because the CDR3's place on the DNA is in doubt, the DNA is left out and the CDR3 is given as listed by TCRdb. The chain links TRBV11-2 to TRBJ2-7; the D call of TRBD2 is as the table states it, not checked on the DNA. The CDR3 extends over 12 residues, inclusive of both ends. Per germline, CDR1 SGHAT and CDR2 FQNNGV. CDR3 protein: CASSSNLRPPAL.

The chain joins TRBV15 to TRBJ1-3; D gene unclear. V lost 5 bases and J lost 0, with 11 bases in between. This CDR3 is built from 15 residues. Per germline, CDR1 LNHNV and CDR2 YYDKDF (reference sequence). The CDR3 region is CATSQDRYSGNTIYF. The CDR3 nucleotides read TGTGCCACCAGCCAAGACCGCTACTCTGGAAACACCATATATTTT.

V and J are TRBV7-2 and TRBJ2-7; 11 nucleotides align to TRBD2. The ends lost 5 bases at V and 5 bases at J; junction bases unmatched: 20. This CDR3 region has 19 residues. The germline V gene encodes CDR1 SGHTA and CDR2 FQGNSA. Here the CDR3 DNA reads TGTGCCAGCAGCCCCCGGTACCTATCTCCGGGACTAGCGGCCGACGAGCAGTACTTC. Its protein product is CASSPRYLSPGLAADEQYF.

The V and J genes are TRBV19 and TRBJ1-1, with TRBD1 matching 8 bases. Trimming took 8 bases from V and 3 from J; bases not matched to a gene: 5. Germline V gene lookup returns CDR1 LNHDA and CDR2 SQIVND (reference sequence). The CDR3 is 13 amino acids. The CDR3 region is CASGQGADTEAFF. The CDR3 DNA follows: TGTGCCAGTGGACAGGGAGCGGACACTGAAGCTTTCTTT.

The V gene is TRBV29-1, the J gene TRBJ2-1, with a possible D match to TRBD2 (6 bases). The CDR3 has 12 amino acids. Per the germline V gene, CDR1 is SQVTM and CDR2 is ANQGSEA. Trimming pared 0 bases from V and 12 bases from J, leaving 12 bases between. CDR3 nucleotides: TGCAGCGTTGAAGATCGTACGCGGGGGCAGTTCTTC. Its protein is CSVEDRTRGQFF.

The sample holds a few counts of this clone. The chain recombines TRBV2 with TRBJ1-1; no clear D. The CDR3 sequence is 14 residues long. V was cut by 4 bases and J by 0 bases, with 9 bases left in between. Germline V gives CDR1 SNHLY, CDR2 FYNNEI. CDR3 bases: TGTGCCAGCAGTGCACCAGAGATGAACACTGAAGCTTTCTTT. This codes for CASSAPEMNTEAFF.

V usage is TRBV6-5 and J usage is TRBJ2-7; no definite D call. Trimming stripped 4 bases from V and 7 bases from J, with 8 bases between. This CDR3 contains 11 residues. Germline CDR1 MNHEY, CDR2 SVGAGI. CDR3 in DNA: TGTGCCAGCAGTTTCACCGGGGAGCAGTACTTC. It specifies CASSFTGEQYF.

CDR3 residues: CSVPLGQAQETQYF. As DNA, the CDR3 is TGCAGCGTTCCCCTGGGACAGGCACAAGAGACCCAGTACTTC. The rearrangement uses TRBV29-1 and TRBJ2-5; TRBD1 matches at 8 bases. Per germline, CDR1 SQVTM and CDR2 ANQGSEA. There are 14 residues in the CDR3. J was trimmed by 2 bases and V by 5 bases; bases with no gene match: 7.

In its sample, this clone was seen once. The chain combines TRBV4-2 with TRBJ1-1, with a possible D match to TRBD1 (5 bases). With 4 bases removed from V and 3 bases from J, the gap between germline ends came to 18 bases. The CDR3 spans 16 residues. Germline CDR1 and CDR2: LGHNA and YNFKEQ. The CDR3 loop is CASSLDGTLSDTEAFF. CDR3 nucleotide sequence: TGTGCCAGCAGCCTAGACGGGACCCTATCGGACACTGAAGCTTTCTTT.

The chain carries TRBV5-1 and TRBJ2-1; 7 bases are a match to TRBD2. The junction had 10 bases not matched to a gene; V was cut back by 0 bases and J by 1 base. CDR1 and CDR2 from the germline V gene are SGHRS and YFSETQ. This CDR3 is built from 18 residues. The chain's CDR3 is CASSLVVAGLRSYNEQFF. The CDR3 region has the DNA TGCGCCAGCAGCTTGGTGGTAGCGGGTTTGAGGTCCTACAATGAGCAGTTCTTC.

The CDR3: CASSYLQGANTEAFF. The CDR3, as DNA: TGTGCCAGCAGTTACCTCCAGGGGGCAAACACTGAAGCTTTCTTT. The genes are TRBV6-5 and TRBJ1-1; 8 bases match TRBD1. Germline trimming cut 2 bases from V and 2 bases from J; bases unmatched to any gene: 4. Germline CDR1 is MNHEY and CDR2 is SVGAGI. The CDR3 has 15 amino acids.

The chain has TRBV6-1 and TRBJ2-7, with TRBD2 matching 7 bases. This CDR3 region has 16 residues. CDR1 is MNHNS, CDR2 SASEGT, per germline. Germline trimming cut 4 bases from V and 0 bases from J; bases unmatched to any gene: 9. CDR3 region: CASSAGTIRSSYEQYF. The CDR3 DNA is TGTGCCAGCAGTGCAGGGACTATCAGGAGCTCCTACGAGCAGTACTTC.

The chain uses TRBV5-4 and TRBJ2-1; the D call may be TRBD1 or TRBD2 (5 bases each). V was trimmed by 3 bases and J by 0 bases, leaving 13 bases between them. CDR3 length: 16 amino acids. CDR1 is SGHNT, CDR2 YYREEE, per germline (reference sequence). The CDR3 DNA reads as TGTGCCAGCAGCTCTGTTGGGGGAAGCTCCTACAATGAGCAGTTCTTC. Encoded protein: CASSSVGGSSYNEQFF. Full variable domain (rest looked up from reference TRBV5-4 and TRBJ2-1): ETGVTQSPTHLIKTRGQQVTLRCSSQSGHNTVSWYQQALGQGPQFIFQYYREEENGRGNFPPRFSGLQFPNYSSELNVNALELDDSALYLCASSSVGGSSYNEQFFGPGTRLTVL.

This chain joins TRBV29-1 and TRBJ2-7; 7 bases agree with TRBD1. Germline V CDR1 and CDR2: SQVTM, ANQGSEA. The junction had 8 bases not matched to a gene; V was cut back by 7 bases and J by 5 bases. The CDR3 consists of 12 residues. CDR3 region: CSGRQGTHEQYF. The CDR3 nucleotides are TGCAGCGGCCGACAGGGTACCCACGAGCAGTACTTC.

The chain joins TRBV6-5 to TRBJ2-5; D may be TRBD1 or TRBD2 (6 bases each). The CDR3 covers 14 residues. CDR1 is MNHEY, CDR2 SVGAGI, per germline. V gave up 8 bases and J gave up 3 bases, with 16 bases separating them. CDR3 in amino acids: CASLRGLGEETQYF. The CDR3 DNA reads TGTGCCAGCCTACGGGGGCTTGGTGAAGAGACCCAGTACTTC.

As to this clone: Within the sample, other DNA sequences also encode this same CDR3. The genes are TRBV7-3 and TRBJ1-3; tentative D call: TRBD1 (5 bases). Germline V gene lookup returns CDR1 SGHTA and CDR2 FQGTGA. The CDR3 spans 14 residues. V gave up 2 bases and J gave up 2 bases, with 7 bases separating them. CDR3 bases: TGTGCCAGCAGCTTAGGAGGGGCTGGAAACACCATATATTTT. It yields the protein CASSLGGAGNTIYF.

V gene TRBV20-1 combines with J gene TRBJ2-7; 7 bases agree with TRBD2. The CDR3 runs 10 residues. Germline V CDR1 and CDR2: DFQATT, SNEGSKA (reference sequence). The junction had 2 bases not matched to a gene; V was cut back by 5 bases and J by 7 bases. CDR3 region: CSAREEEQYF. The CDR3 DNA reads as TGCAGTGCTCGGGAGGAGGAGCAGTACTTC.

The chain joins TRBV5-4 to TRBJ2-3; TRBD1 agrees at 9 bases. J was trimmed by 2 bases and V by 4 bases; bases with no gene match: 11. CDR1 is SGHNT, CDR2 YYREEE, per germline (reference sequence). The CDR3 contains 17 residues. CDR3 sequence reads: CASSPSPGTGNTDTQYF. The CDR3 nucleotides are TGTGCCAGCAGCCCCTCCCCCGGGACAGGGAACACAGATACGCAGTATTTT. The full variable domain, with the rest looked up from reference TRBV5-4 and TRBJ2-3, is ETGVTQSPTHLIKTRGQQVTLRCSSQSGHNTVSWYQQALGQGPQFIFQYYREEENGRGNFPPRFSGLQFPNYSSELNVNALELDDSALYLCASSPSPGTGNTDTQYFGPGTRLTVL.

This clone was recorded once. The V gene is TRBV5-6, the J gene TRBJ2-1; TRBD1 agrees at 10 bases. This CDR3 contains 13 residues. The V gene's germline CDR1 is SGHDT and CDR2 YYEEEE. V trimming: 3 bases; J trimming: 9 bases; junction bases outside the gene matches: 3. The CDR3 DNA is TGTGCCAGCAGCTGGGACAGGGGAGGTGAGCAGTTCTTC. This sequence encodes CASSWDRGGEQFF.

The chain uses TRBV4-1 and TRBJ2-5, with D possibly TRBD2 on 5 matching bases. Germline CDR1 is MGHRA and CDR2 is YSYEKL. The CDR3 loop spans 15 amino acids. The V end was cut by 1 base, the J end by 2 bases, with 11 bases between. The DNA of the CDR3 is TGCGCCAGCAGCCAAGCCCCCGGGAATCAAGAGACCCAGTACTTC. Its protein product is CASSQAPGNQETQYF.

The chain joins TRBV18 to TRBJ2-1; D call uncertain. With 2 bases removed from V and 5 bases from J, the gap between germline ends came to 7 bases. Germline CDR1 reads KGHSH; CDR2 reads LQKENI. CDR3 size: 13 residues. The CDR3, as DNA: TGTGCCAGCTCACCAGCGGCCCACAATGAGCAGTTCTTC. Protein sequence: CASSPAAHNEQFF.

The chain recombines TRBV18 with TRBJ2-3; D may match TRBD1 or TRBD2 (5 bases each). CDR1 and CDR2 from the germline V gene are KGHSH and LQKENI. The CDR3 has 15 amino acids. With 3 bases removed from V and 3 bases from J, the gap between germline ends came to 13 bases. CDR3 protein: CASSPLGTVTDTQYF. CDR3 DNA: TGTGCCAGCTCACCCTTAGGGACGGTGACAGATACGCAGTATTTT.

The chain is built from TRBV29-1 and TRBJ2-7; D is uncertain. The V and J ends lost 0 bases and 0 bases respectively, with 9 bases between them. The CDR3 length is 14 residues. The V gene's germline CDR1 is SQVTM and CDR2 ANQGSEA. The chain's CDR3 is CSVEETLNSYEQYF. CDR3 coding DNA: TGCAGCGTTGAAGAAACCCTGAACTCCTACGAGCAGTACTTC.

This clone came up once. The chain carries TRBV5-1 and TRBJ1-3; D is undetermined. Trimming shortened V by 1 base and J by 0 bases, and 11 bases separated the two germline ends. This CDR3 has 16 amino acids. CDR1 is SGHRS, CDR2 YFSETQ, per germline. CDR3 nucleotide sequence: TGCGCCAGCAGCTTGAGTACGGGGAGCTCTGGAAACACCATATATTTT. This codes for CASSLSTGSSGNTIYF.

This sequence joins TRBV27 and TRBJ2-7; D might be TRBD1 or TRBD2, each matching 6 bases. The CDR3 sequence is 15 residues long. Trimming cost V 5 bases and J 4 bases, with 18 bases left between them. Germline lookup yields CDR1 MNHEY and CDR2 SMNVEV (reference sequence). In nucleotides, the CDR3 is TGTGCCAGCAGTCCATATCTGGGGGGCGGGTACGAGCAGTACTTC. This sequence encodes CASSPYLGGGYEQYF.